The 20 T cell receptor beta chains presented below share a single source sample, sequenced in a study of T-cell reconstitution after alpha-beta-depleted transplantation in children. A TCRbeta library incorporating unique molecular identifiers was prepared. Each CDR3 protein is one row after TCRdb ran MiXCR on the PCR reads. The sample lists approximately 490,000 distinct CDR3 sequences; around 13% were seen once. The specimen was PBMCs from the stem cell graft donor, collected from the stem cell graft. These receptors were obtained from a human donor who donated a stem cell graft to a child with combined immunodeficiency.

For the CDR3, the DNA is TGTGCCAGCAGTTGGGGACAGGGGAACGAGCAGTACTTC. Translated, it gives CASSWGQGNEQYF. The rearrangement links TRBV27 to TRBJ2-7; 10 bases fit TRBD1. Germline CDR1 and CDR2: MNHEY and SMNVEV (reference sequence). V lost 4 bases to trimming and J lost 5 bases; unmatched junction nucleotides: 2. This CDR3 contains 13 residues.

This clonotype occurred many times. V is TRBV6-2 or TRBV6-3 and J is TRBJ2-1, with D maybe TRBD2 (7 bases). This CDR3 contains 15 residues. V lost 6 bases to trimming and J lost 6 bases, with 18 bases between them. CDR1 and CDR2 (germline): MNHEY, SVGEGT. CDR3 region: CASRDSGKTGNEQFF. The CDR3 DNA is TGTGCCAGCAGGGACAGCGGGAAGACGGGCAATGAGCAGTTCTTC.

There are many counts of this clonotype. The chain links TRBV2 to TRBJ2-1; no firm D call. V lost 5 bases and J lost 1, with 3 bases in between. The CDR3 loop spans 12 amino acids. CDR1 and CDR2 from the germline V gene are SNHLY and FYNNEI. CDR3 in DNA: TGTGCCAGCAGTCAATCCTACAATGAGCAGTTCTTC. It yields the protein CASSQSYNEQFF.

This clonotype appeared many times. The chain is built from TRBV20-1 and TRBJ2-5; the D gene is possibly TRBD1 (6 bases). CDR1 is DFQATT and CDR2 is SNEGSKA in the germline V gene (reference sequence). Trimming pared 6 bases from V and 4 bases from J, leaving 15 bases between. This CDR3 spans 13 amino acids. This chain's CDR3 is CSANRDTRETQYF. For the CDR3, the DNA is TGCAGTGCCAACCGGGACACCAGAGAGACCCAGTACTTC.

In this sample, this clonotype turned up a few times. The chain combines TRBV7-3 with TRBJ2-1, with TRBD1 matching over 7 bases. The CDR3 covers 13 residues. Germline CDR1 is SGHTA and CDR2 is FQGTGA. V dropped 5 bases and J dropped 3; count of bases not matched to a gene: 1. CDR3 nucleotides: TGTGCCAGCAGCAGGGGGCTCTACAATGAGCAGTTCTTC. It specifies CASSRGLYNEQFF.

The chain couples TRBV9 to TRBJ1-5, with 7 bases identical to TRBD1. This CDR3 has 15 amino acids. Per germline, CDR1 SGDLS and CDR2 YYNGEE. V lost 0 bases to trimming and J lost 3 bases; unmatched junction nucleotides: 3. The DNA for the CDR3 is TGTGCCAGCAGCGTAGGAGGGACAGCCAATCAGCCCCAGCATTTT. Encoded protein: CASSVGGTANQPQHF.

This clonotype showed up many times. The chain recombines TRBV29-1 with TRBJ2-2, with 8 bases fitting TRBD1. V gave up 4 bases and J gave up 6 bases; unmatched junction bases: 7. Germline lookup yields CDR1 SQVTM and CDR2 ANQGSEA. The CDR3 covers 14 residues. This CDR3 is CSVVRQGTAGELFF. The CDR3 coding sequence is TGCAGCGTTGTAAGACAGGGGACGGCCGGGGAGCTGTTTTTT.

This clonotype was counted at least ten times. The genes are TRBV20-1 and TRBJ2-3; 9 bases are a match to TRBD2. Germline values: CDR1 DFQATT, CDR2 SNEGSKA (reference sequence). This CDR3 has 15 amino acids. V gave up 5 bases and J gave up 2 bases; unmatched junction bases: 8. The CDR3 sequence: CSASRLAGITDTQYF. The CDR3 DNA is TGCAGTGCTTCCCGGCTAGCGGGGATCACAGATACGCAGTATTTT.

This rearrangement joins TRBV14 to TRBJ2-1; 9 bases are a match to TRBD1. CDR3 length: 16 residues. V lost 1 base and J lost 4; bases outside the gene matches: 5. CDR1 and CDR2 from the germline V gene are SGHDN and FVKESK. CDR3 residues: CASSQGGTGLYNEQFF. As DNA, the CDR3 is TGTGCCAGCAGCCAAGGAGGGACAGGGCTTTACAATGAGCAGTTCTTC.

This clonotype was observed at least ten times. The V call is TRBV20-1, the J call TRBJ2-2; possible D gene TRBD2, 5 bases. In germline, CDR1 is DFQATT, CDR2 SNEGSKA (reference sequence). V dropped 5 bases and J dropped 5 bases, with 12 bases sitting between them. This CDR3 is 13 amino acids long. In nucleotides, the CDR3 is TGCAGTGCTTGGTTAGCGAGAACCGGGGAGCTGTTTTTT. Amino acids: CSAWLARTGELFF.

A few counts support this clonotype. The V gene is TRBV2, the J gene TRBJ1-2, with no clear D. Trimming stripped 7 bases from V and 4 bases from J, with 13 bases between. CDR3 size: 13 residues. Germline V gene sequence: CDR1 SNHLY, CDR2 FYNNEI. The CDR3 bases are TGTGCCAGCAAGCGCGGGGTCGGCTATGGCTACACCTTC. It codes for CASKRGVGYGYTF.

With regard to this clonotype: An end of the junction does not agree with germline; a read error may underlie this. The rearrangement joins TRBV3-1 to TRBJ2-3; TRBD2 agrees at 9 bases. The germline gives CDR1 LGHDT, CDR2 YNNKEL (reference sequence). This CDR3 has 17 amino acids. The CDR3 region has the DNA TGTGCCAGCAGCAAAGAGGTGGCGGGGGGGGTCACAGATACGCAGTATTTT. Encoded protein: CASSKEVAGGVTDTQYF.

The chain recombines TRBV3-1 with TRBJ2-5; no definite D call. The CDR3 extends over 13 amino acids. Germline V gives CDR1 LGHDT, CDR2 YNNKEL (reference sequence). V lost 7 bases and J lost 0, with 9 bases in between. CDR3 region: CASTQSYQETQYF. The CDR3, as DNA: TGTGCCAGCACCCAGAGCTACCAAGAGACCCAGTACTTC.

This clonotype turned up a few times. The rearrangement uses TRBV30 and TRBJ2-1; TRBD2 matches 7 bases. V was clipped by 4 bases and J by 1 base; unmatched bases: 10. Per germline, CDR1 GTSNPN and CDR2 SVGIG (reference sequence). CDR3 length: 16 amino acids. CDR3 residues: CAWTDERGLSYNEQFF. The CDR3 bases are TGTGCCTGGACAGACGAGCGGGGCCTATCCTACAATGAGCAGTTCTTC.

This clonotype appeared a few times. This chain joins TRBV20-1 and TRBJ2-7, with a weak D call TRBD1 (6 bases). The CDR3 is made up of 16 amino acids. CDR1 and CDR2 from the germline V gene are DFQATT and SNEGSKA (reference sequence). V was pared by 3 bases and J by 3 bases, with 21 bases between. CDR3 loop: CSASRLTLGAVYEQYF. CDR3 bases: TGCAGTGCTAGTCGTTTAACTTTGGGGGCCGTCTACGAGCAGTACTTC.

The chain is built from TRBV6-2 or TRBV6-3 and TRBJ1-5; tentative D call: TRBD1 (5 bases). This CDR3 has 13 amino acids. Germline V CDR1 and CDR2: MNHEY, SVGEGT. Trimming removed 1 base at V and 5 bases at J, with 6 bases between. The CDR3 is CASSYWGYQPQHF. The CDR3 coding sequence is TGTGCCAGCAGTTACTGGGGGTATCAGCCCCAGCATTTT.

The chain carries TRBV6-2 or TRBV6-3 and TRBJ2-1, with TRBD2 identical over 10 bases. This CDR3 has 15 residues. V trimming: 2 bases; J trimming: 4 bases; junction bases outside the gene matches: 2. Germline values: CDR1 MNHEY, CDR2 SVGEGT. The CDR3 loop reads CASSYTSGVYNEQFF. As DNA, the CDR3 is TGTGCCAGCAGTTACACTAGCGGGGTATACAATGAGCAGTTCTTC.

This clonotype was observed at least ten times. The rearrangement links TRBV4-3 to TRBJ2-7; D call uncertain. From germline, CDR1 is LGHNA and CDR2 YSLEER. The germline V and J ends were trimmed by 0 bases and 1 base, with 7 bases remaining between them. The CDR3 has 14 residues. Here the CDR3 reads CASSQEILSYEQYF. CDR3 coding DNA: TGCGCCAGCAGCCAAGAAATCCTGTCCTACGAGCAGTACTTC.

This chain uses TRBV6-1 with TRBJ2-1, with TRBD1 identical over 7 bases. This CDR3 is built from 15 residues. The ends lost 9 bases at V and 6 bases at J; junction bases unmatched: 14. Germline V gene data show CDR1 as MNHNS and CDR2 as SASEGT. The CDR3 region has the DNA TGTGCCAGTGAAAAGACAGGGACCCTCTCCAATGAGCAGTTCTTC. This translates into CASEKTGTLSNEQFF.

This chain connects TRBV7-3 to TRBJ2-5; TRBD2 might be the D (5 bases). The CDR3 is 16 residues long. The germline V gene encodes CDR1 SGHTA and CDR2 FQGTGA. V was shortened by 5 bases and J by 1 base, with 17 bases between the two germline ends. The CDR3 protein is CASSPLGRVGQETQYF. CDR3 in DNA: TGTGCCAGCAGCCCCCTGGGGAGAGTGGGCCAAGAGACCCAGTACTTC.